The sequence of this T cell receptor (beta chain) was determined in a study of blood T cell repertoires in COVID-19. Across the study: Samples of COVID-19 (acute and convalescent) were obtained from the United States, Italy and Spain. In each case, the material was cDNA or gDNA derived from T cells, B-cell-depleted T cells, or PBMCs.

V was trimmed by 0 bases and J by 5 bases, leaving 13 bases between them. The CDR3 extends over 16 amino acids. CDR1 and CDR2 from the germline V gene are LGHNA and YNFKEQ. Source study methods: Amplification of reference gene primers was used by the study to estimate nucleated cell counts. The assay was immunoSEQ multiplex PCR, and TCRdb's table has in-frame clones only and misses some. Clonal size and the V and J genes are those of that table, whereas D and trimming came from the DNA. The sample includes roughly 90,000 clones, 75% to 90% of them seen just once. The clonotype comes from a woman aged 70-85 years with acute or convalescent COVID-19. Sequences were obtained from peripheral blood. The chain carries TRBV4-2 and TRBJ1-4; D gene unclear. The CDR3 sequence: CASSQDRAGKNEKLFF. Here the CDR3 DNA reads TGTGCCAGCAGCCAAGACCGAGCCGGGAAGAATGAAAAACTGTTTTTT.